These 21 T cell receptor beta chains originate from one sample sequenced in a study of identical twins (TCRdb year 2016). Libraries came from 5' RACE. TCRdb records Illumina HiSeq 2000 as the sequencer. TCRdb trimmed the raw reads at Q25, called clones with MiXCR and kept productive beta chains. Rows with one shared CDR3 protein collapse into an entry with the most common genes and DNA. The sample table lists 200,000 or so distinct CDR3 sequences, around 15% of them with a count of one. The ten largest clonotypes hold 35% to 50% of the sample. The same data also went into a second study, on T cells expressing NK-cell markers.

Sequencing was performed on CD8+ T cells sorted from blood. These receptors were taken from a woman between 18 and 30 years old in good health.

This clonotype came up many times. This chain connects TRBV12-3 or TRBV12-4 to TRBJ2-5; D may be TRBD2 (6 bases). The CDR3 runs 16 residues. Between the trimmed V and J ends, which lost 5 bases and 5 bases, there was a span of 21 bases. The CDR3: CASSTGSGGTIETQYF. In DNA form, the CDR3 reads TGTGCCAGCAGTACCGGGTCGGGCGGGACGATCGAGACCCAGTACTTC.

The chain couples TRBV7-9 to TRBJ2-1, with 8 bases aligning to TRBD1. Germline CDR1 reads SEHNR; CDR2 reads FQNEAQ (reference sequence). Trimming cost V 5 bases and J 7 bases; bases outside gene matches: 7. This CDR3 contains 14 residues. The CDR3 is CASSRLTGGNEQFF. The DNA for the CDR3 is TGTGCCAGCAGCCGACTTACAGGGGGAAATGAGCAGTTCTTC.

The chain is built from TRBV10-3 and TRBJ2-1, with D uncertain. Deletions cut 3 bases from V and 3 bases from J, with 3 bases between. The CDR3 contains 12 residues. Germline values: CDR1 ENHRY, CDR2 SYGVKD. DNA for the CDR3: TGTGCCATCAGTGATGGCTACAATGAGCAGTTCTTC. Translation: CAISDGYNEQFF.

The CDR3, as DNA: TGTGCCAGTAGTGTGGACAGGGGATTACGTTACGAGCAGTACTTC. Its protein is CASSVDRGLRYEQYF. This chain uses TRBV19 with TRBJ2-7; 9 bases are shared with TRBD1. The CDR3 is 15 amino acids. CDR1 is LNHDA and CDR2 is SQIVND in the germline V gene (reference sequence). After removal of 5 bases from V and 4 bases from J, the junction contained 9 bases not matched to a gene. The full variable domain, in which reference TRBV19 and TRBJ2-7 provide the parts outside the CDR3, is DGGITQSPKYLFRKEGQNVTLSCEQNLNHDAMYWYRQDPGQGLRLIYYSQIVNDFQKGDIAEGYSVSREKKESFPLTVTSAQKNPTAFYLCASSVDRGLRYEQYFGPGTRLTVT.

This clonotype was picked up a small number of times. V usage is TRBV24-1 and J usage is TRBJ2-2; TRBD2 is a possible D gene (6 bases). Trimming took off 8 bases at V and 7 bases at J, with 10 bases between the two ends. The CDR3 sequence is 12 residues long. Per the germline V gene, CDR1 is KGHDR and CDR2 is SFDVKD. The CDR3 reads CATMAGSGELFF. The CDR3 DNA reads TGTGCCACCATGGCGGGGAGCGGGGAGCTGTTTTTT.

The chain has TRBV7-6 and TRBJ2-5; TRBD2 matches 16 bases. The germline V gene encodes CDR1 SGHVS and CDR2 FNYEAQ. The CDR3 spans 19 residues. Trimming took 4 bases from V and 5 from J; bases not matched to a gene: 13. CDR3 bases: TGTGCCAGCAGCTACTCCGGGACTAGCGGGAGGGCCGGTCAGGAGACCCAGTACTTC. It yields the protein CASSYSGTSGRAGQETQYF.

This rearrangement joins TRBV20-1 to TRBJ2-5; D uncertain. CDR3 length equals 13 residues. V lost 6 bases, J lost 3 bases, and 14 bases lay in between. Per the germline V gene, CDR1 is DFQATT and CDR2 is SNEGSKA (reference sequence). The CDR3 here is CSAKNDDEETQYF. The CDR3 region has the DNA TGCAGTGCCAAAAACGACGACGAAGAGACCCAGTACTTC.

In its sample, this clonotype was seen a few times. The genes are TRBV29-1 and TRBJ2-1; 8 bases match TRBD2. This CDR3 spans 13 amino acids. The germline gives CDR1 SQVTM, CDR2 ANQGSEA. The V and J ends lost 8 bases and 7 bases, in that order; junction bases with no gene match: 10. CDR3 in DNA: TGCAGCTCCGCCGGGGGGGGGCCGAATGAGCAGTTCTTC. It specifies CSSAGGGPNEQFF.

This clonotype was seen more than once but under ten times. The rearrangement joins TRBV7-2 to TRBJ2-2; TRBD2 is a possible D gene (5 bases). The germline CDR1 and CDR2 sequences are SGHTA and FQGNSA. The CDR3 is made up of 15 amino acids. Trimming took 0 bases from V and 6 from J, leaving 11 bases between them. As DNA, the CDR3 is TGTGCCAGCAGCTTAGCAGGGAGTGTGTCCGGGGAGCTGTTTTTT. Residues: CASSLAGSVSGELFF.

The chain couples TRBV12-3 or TRBV12-4 to TRBJ2-4, with 8 nucleotides matching TRBD1. J lost 0 bases, V lost 5 bases, and 12 bases had no gene match. This CDR3 region has 18 residues. This CDR3 is CASSHGQGGGLAKNIQYF. The DNA of the CDR3 is TGTGCCAGCAGTCACGGACAGGGAGGAGGGTTAGCCAAAAACATTCAGTACTTC.

This clonotype came up many times. This chain uses TRBV3-1 with TRBJ2-2; D is unclear. The CDR3 extends over 16 amino acids. Between the trimmed V and J ends, which lost 4 bases and 1 base, there was a span of 13 bases. The germline CDR1 and CDR2 sequences are LGHDT and YNNKEL (reference sequence). CDR3 DNA sequence: TGTGCCAGCAGCCCTTACTGGACCCAGAACACCGGGGAGCTGTTTTTT. It yields the protein CASSPYWTQNTGELFF.

V is TRBV29-1 and J is TRBJ2-1, with TRBD1 matching over 12 bases. Germline V CDR1 and CDR2: SQVTM, ANQGSEA. The CDR3 runs to 13 residues. After removal of 7 bases from V and 7 bases from J, the junction contained 5 bases not matched to a gene. In DNA form, the CDR3 reads TGCAGCGCGCCGGGACAGGGGGCGAATGAGCAGTTCTTC. This sequence encodes CSAPGQGANEQFF.

V usage is TRBV4-3 and J usage is TRBJ2-2; tentative D call: TRBD2 (5 bases). The CDR3 length is 18 residues. Germline V gene sequence: CDR1 LGHNA, CDR2 YSLEER. V was clipped by 0 bases and J by 3 bases, with 17 bases between them. The CDR3 sequence is CASSQDWKDWAYTGELFF. The DNA of the CDR3 is TGCGCCAGCAGCCAAGATTGGAAGGACTGGGCCTACACCGGGGAGCTGTTTTTT.

The sample holds a few counts of this clonotype. The chain combines TRBV6-5 with TRBJ2-7; D gene ambiguous. Germline assignment: CDR1 MNHEY and CDR2 SVGAGI. This CDR3 is built from 13 residues. V lost 3 bases, J lost 4 bases, and 10 bases lay in between. DNA of the CDR3: TGTGCCAGCAGTTATCGGACCGCTTACGAGCAGTACTTC. This encodes CASSYRTAYEQYF.

The chain recombines TRBV30 with TRBJ2-3; D is undetermined. The CDR3 length is 14 residues. Germline lookup yields CDR1 GTSNPN and CDR2 SVGIG (reference sequence). V shed 0 bases and J shed 2 bases, with 9 bases lying between them. The CDR3 spells CAWSVTSITDTQYF. In nucleotides, the CDR3 is TGTGCCTGGAGTGTAACCTCGATCACAGATACGCAGTATTTT.

This clonotype has just a few counts. The V gene is TRBV19, the J gene TRBJ2-2; D unresolved. The CDR3 length is 12 residues. The germline V gene has CDR1 LNHDA and CDR2 SQIVND (reference sequence). The ends were cut back, 5 bases at V and 6 bases at J, with 7 bases in the middle. The CDR3 here is CASSLPAGELFF. As DNA, the CDR3 is TGTGCCAGTAGTCTTCCCGCCGGGGAGCTGTTTTTT.

In this sample, this clonotype turned up a few times. V and J are TRBV9 and TRBJ2-3; no definite D call. The CDR3 is 11 residues long. The germline V gene has CDR1 SGDLS and CDR2 YYNGEE. V lost 0 bases and J 6 bases, leaving 2 bases between the germline ends. CDR3 coding DNA: TGTGCCAGCAGCGTAGACGATACGCAGTATTTT. The encoded protein is CASSVDDTQYF.

The rearrangement joins TRBV4-3 to TRBJ2-1; 13 positions agree with TRBD2. The V gene end was trimmed by 0 bases and the J gene end by 5 bases; junction bases not matched to a gene: 4. Looked up from germline, CDR1 is LGHNA and CDR2 is YSLEER. The CDR3 loop spans 17 amino acids. The CDR3 bases are TGCGCCAGCAGCCAAGATCGGACTAGCGGGAGTAACAATGAGCAGTTCTTC. This translates into CASSQDRTSGSNNEQFF.

This clonotype showed up just a few times. The CDR3 loop is CASSGISGSYEQYF. The CDR3 DNA is TGTGCCAGCAGCGGTATTAGCGGGAGCTACGAGCAGTACTTC. This chain connects TRBV9 to TRBJ2-7, with 9 positions matching TRBD2. The germline V gene encodes CDR1 SGDLS and CDR2 YYNGEE. Unmatched junction bases numbered 4, after V lost 3 bases and J lost 3 bases. This CDR3 has 14 residues.

V is TRBV15 and J is TRBJ2-3; TRBD1 agrees at 7 bases. CDR1 and CDR2 (germline): LNHNV, YYDKDF (reference sequence). Trimming cost V 8 bases and J 3 bases; bases outside gene matches: 14. The CDR3 runs to 16 residues. CDR3 in amino acids: CATRDSGTRGTDTQYF. The CDR3 coding sequence is TGTGCCACCCGTGACTCCGGGACCAGGGGGACAGATACGCAGTATTTT. Drawing the rest from reference TRBV15 and TRBJ2-3, the complete variable domain is DAMVIQNPRYQVTQFGKPVTLSCSQTLNHNVMYWYQQKSSQAPKLLFHYYDKDFNNEADTPDNFQSRRPNTSFCFLDIRSPGLGDTAMYLCATRDSGTRGTDTQYFGPGTRLTVL.

This clonotype was found a few times. The chain has TRBV18 and TRBJ1-1; TRBD1 agrees at 11 bases. CDR1 KGHSH and CDR2 LQKENI come from the germline V gene. Trimming cost V 3 bases and J 4 bases; bases outside gene matches: 1. The CDR3 covers 14 residues. CDR3 residues: CASSPGTGGTEAFF. In nucleotides, the CDR3 is TGTGCCAGCTCACCGGGGACAGGGGGCACTGAAGCTTTCTTT.